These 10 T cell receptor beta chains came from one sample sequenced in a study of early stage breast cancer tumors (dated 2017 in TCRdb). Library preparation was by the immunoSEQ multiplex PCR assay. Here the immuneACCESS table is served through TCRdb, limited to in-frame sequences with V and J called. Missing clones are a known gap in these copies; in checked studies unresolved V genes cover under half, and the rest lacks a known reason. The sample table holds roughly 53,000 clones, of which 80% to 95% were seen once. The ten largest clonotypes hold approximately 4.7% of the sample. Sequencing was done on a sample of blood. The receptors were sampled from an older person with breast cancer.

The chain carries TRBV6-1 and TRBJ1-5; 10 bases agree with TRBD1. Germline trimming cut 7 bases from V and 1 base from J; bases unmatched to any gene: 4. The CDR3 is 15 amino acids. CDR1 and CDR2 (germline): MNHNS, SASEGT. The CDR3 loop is CASTWDRGSNQPQHF. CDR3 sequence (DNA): TGTGCCAGCACCTGGGACAGGGGAAGCAATCAGCCCCAGCATTTT.

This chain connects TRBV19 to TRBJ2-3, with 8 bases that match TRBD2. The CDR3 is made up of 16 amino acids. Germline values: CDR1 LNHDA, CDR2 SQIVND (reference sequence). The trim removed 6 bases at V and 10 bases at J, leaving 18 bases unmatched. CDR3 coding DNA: TGTGCCAGTAGAAGTCTAGCGGGCGCACTTACAAGTGCGCAGTATTTT. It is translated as CASRSLAGALTSAQYF.

The CDR3 reads CASTLTGSNTGELFF. CDR3 bases: TGCGCCAGCACCCTAACAGGGTCGAACACCGGGGAGCTGTTTTTT. This chain links TRBV5-1 with TRBJ2-2; tentative D call: TRBD1 (6 bases). The CDR3 length is 15 residues. Germline V gives CDR1 SGHRS, CDR2 YFSETQ. Trimming took off 6 bases at V and 0 bases at J, with 12 bases between the two ends.

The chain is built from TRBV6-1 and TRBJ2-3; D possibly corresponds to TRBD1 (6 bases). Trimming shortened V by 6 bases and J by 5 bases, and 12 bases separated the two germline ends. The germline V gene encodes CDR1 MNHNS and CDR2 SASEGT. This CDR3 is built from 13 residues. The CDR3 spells CASRVQGRDTQYF. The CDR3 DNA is TGTGCCAGCAGGGTACAGGGTAGAGATACGCAGTATTTT.

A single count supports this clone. CDR3: CASSSLAGGLTDTQYF. As DNA, the CDR3 is TGTGCCAGTAGTTCCTTAGCGGGGGGGCTCACAGATACGCAGTATTTT. This sequence joins TRBV19 and TRBJ2-3, with 11 nucleotides matching TRBD2. The CDR3 loop spans 16 amino acids. Trimming removed 5 bases from V and 2 bases from J; junction bases left unmatched: 6. Germline V gives CDR1 LNHDA, CDR2 SQIVND (reference sequence).

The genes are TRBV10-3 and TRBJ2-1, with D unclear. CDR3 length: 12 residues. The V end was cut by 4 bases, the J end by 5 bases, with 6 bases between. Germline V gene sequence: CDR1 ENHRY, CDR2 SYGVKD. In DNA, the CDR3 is TGTGCCATCAGTGGAGAAGACAATGAGCAGTTCTTC. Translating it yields CAISGEDNEQFF.

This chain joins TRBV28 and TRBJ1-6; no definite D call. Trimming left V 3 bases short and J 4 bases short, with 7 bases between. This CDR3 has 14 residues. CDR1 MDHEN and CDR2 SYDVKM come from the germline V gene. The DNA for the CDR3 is TGTGCCAGCAGTTTGACACTTTATAATTCACCCCTCCACTTT. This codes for CASSLTLYNSPLHF.

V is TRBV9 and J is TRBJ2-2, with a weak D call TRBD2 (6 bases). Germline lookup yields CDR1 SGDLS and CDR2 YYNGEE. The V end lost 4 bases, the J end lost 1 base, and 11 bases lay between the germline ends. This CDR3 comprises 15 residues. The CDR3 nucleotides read TGTGCCAGCAGCTCCGGGACTCTGAACACCGGGGAGCTGTTTTTT. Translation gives CASSSGTLNTGELFF.

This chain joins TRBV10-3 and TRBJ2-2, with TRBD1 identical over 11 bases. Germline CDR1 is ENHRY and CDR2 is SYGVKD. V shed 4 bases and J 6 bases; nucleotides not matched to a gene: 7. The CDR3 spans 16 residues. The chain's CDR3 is CAISGSGTGGAGELFF. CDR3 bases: TGTGCCATCAGTGGTTCCGGGACAGGGGGTGCCGGGGAGCTGTTTTTT.

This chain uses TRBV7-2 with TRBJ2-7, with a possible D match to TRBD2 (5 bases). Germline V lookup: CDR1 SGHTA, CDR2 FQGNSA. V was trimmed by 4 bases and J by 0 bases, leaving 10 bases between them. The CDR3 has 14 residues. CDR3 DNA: TGTGCCAGCAGCTCAGACTACCGCTCCTACGAGCAGTACTTC. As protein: CASSSDYRSYEQYF. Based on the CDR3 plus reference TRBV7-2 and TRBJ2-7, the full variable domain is GAGVSQSPSNKVTEKGKDVELRCDPISGHTALYWYRQSLGQGLEFLIYFQGNSAPDKSGLPSDRFSAERTGGSVSTLTIQRTQQEDSAVYLCASSSDYRSYEQYFGPGTRLTVT.